This T cell receptor (beta chain) came from a study of metastatic and nonmetastatic thyroid tumors. There are many counts of this clone. Germline V gene sequence: CDR1 SGHTA, CDR2 FQGNSA. The V end was cut by 2 bases, the J end by 7 bases, with 12 bases between. This CDR3 region has 13 residues. TCRdb redid the clone calls on the PCR reads using MiXCR. The sample holds approximately 79,000 clones, approximately 9% seen once. Thyroid surgery took place with no prior treatment in any patient. Input material: blood. The genes are TRBV7-2 and TRBJ2-7; D is possibly TRBD1 (5 bases). This TCR derives from a female donor with papillary thyroid cancer or a benign thyroid nodule (not recorded which). Some clones in this sample may be carry-over from other donors' samples. The CDR3 protein is CASSLQGIGEQYF. DNA of the CDR3: TGTGCCAGCAGCTTACAGGGAATCGGGGAGCAGTACTTC.